Each of the 20 T cell receptor beta chains below was sequenced from the same sample in a study of identical twins. TCRdb re-analysed the 5' RACE reads in MiXCR, keeping a single row per CDR3 protein. The sample holds roughly 490,000 distinct CDR3 sequences; more than 13% are singletons and the top ten take 0.8% to 1%. This same sample was also part of a study on yellow fever vaccine responses in identical twins.

The specimen sequenced was CD4+ T cells sorted from blood. These TCRs come from a young woman in good health.

This clonotype was observed a few times. This chain links TRBV5-6 with TRBJ1-2, with 7 bases lining up with TRBD1. J lost 4 bases, V lost 0 bases, and 12 bases had no gene match. The germline V gene encodes CDR1 SGHDT and CDR2 YYEEEE. The CDR3 loop spans 17 amino acids. CDR3 protein: CASSLVSAGGNGYGYTF. The CDR3 DNA sequence: TGTGCCAGCAGCTTGGTGTCGGCAGGGGGAAATGGCTATGGCTACACCTTC.

This clonotype was picked up many times. V usage is TRBV20-1 and J usage is TRBJ2-5; a weak D match, TRBD1 (6 bases). This CDR3 comprises 14 residues. The V gene lost 6 bases and the J gene lost 0 bases, with 14 bases spanning the gap. Germline CDR1 reads DFQATT; CDR2 reads SNEGSKA (reference sequence). The CDR3 DNA reads TGCAGTGCCACAACCGGGACAAACCAAGAGACCCAGTACTTC. Protein: CSATTGTNQETQYF.

Only a few counts were recorded for this clonotype. The chain is built from TRBV27 and TRBJ1-5; unclear D gene. This CDR3 contains 14 residues. Germline assignment: CDR1 MNHEY and CDR2 SMNVEV (reference sequence). The V and J ends lost 6 bases and 3 bases respectively, with 12 bases between them. For the CDR3, the DNA is TGTGCCAGCAGCGAGATAGCCCCCAATCAGCCCCAGCATTTT. Protein product: CASSEIAPNQPQHF.

V is TRBV11-2 and J is TRBJ1-1; D might be TRBD1 (5 bases). V lost 9 bases to trimming and J lost 4 bases, with 12 bases between them. This CDR3 comprises 12 residues. Germline V lookup: CDR1 SGHAT, CDR2 FQNNGV. CDR3 loop: CARSPGGTEAFF. For the CDR3, the DNA is TGTGCCAGATCCCCCGGGGGCACTGAAGCTTTCTTT.

This clonotype was seen a handful of times. The chain has TRBV29-1 and TRBJ2-3; D unresolved. The CDR3 covers 14 residues. CDR1 and CDR2 from the germline V gene are SQVTM and ANQGSEA. V was shortened by 0 bases and J by 8 bases, with 15 bases between the two germline ends. The CDR3 loop is CSVEDRLIPFTQYF. The CDR3 DNA follows: TGCAGCGTTGAAGATCGTCTTATCCCTTTTACGCAGTATTTT.

The chain couples TRBV3-1 to TRBJ2-7, with unresolved D. The CDR3 has 15 residues. Trimming shortened V by 3 bases and J by 3 bases, and 15 bases separated the two germline ends. Germline V CDR1 and CDR2: LGHDT, YNNKEL (reference sequence). As DNA, the CDR3 is TGTGCCAGCAGCCATACGACCGCTCGCCTCTACGAGCAGTACTTC. Its protein is CASSHTTARLYEQYF.

A few counts support this clonotype. The V and J genes are TRBV11-2 and TRBJ2-1; D is possibly TRBD1 (5 bases). Germline CDR1 is SGHAT and CDR2 is FQNNGV. Trimming removed 5 bases from V and 15 bases from J, with 11 bases in between. The CDR3 has 10 amino acids. CDR3 in amino acids: CASSTTALFF. The CDR3 nucleotides read TGTGCCAGCAGCACGACAGCACTGTTCTTC. Filled out from reference TRBV11-2 and TRBJ2-1, the complete variable domain reads EAGVAQSPRYKIIEKRQSVAFWCNPISGHATLYWYQQILGQGPKLLIQFQNNGVVDDSQLPKDRFSAERLKGVDSTLKIQPAKLEDSAVYLCASSTTALFFGPGTRLTVL.

The rearrangement uses TRBV10-3 and TRBJ2-7; D unclear. Trimming took 3 bases from V and 6 from J, leaving 6 bases between them. Looked up from germline, CDR1 is ENHRY and CDR2 is SYGVKD. CDR3 length: 11 residues. In DNA form, the CDR3 reads TGTGCCATCAGTGACTCGGGCGAGCAGTACTTC. Its protein is CAISDSGEQYF.

This clonotype has more than one count but fewer than ten. The chain recombines TRBV18 with TRBJ1-1; tentatively, D is TRBD1 (5 bases). The germline gives CDR1 KGHSH, CDR2 LQKENI. The V end was cut by 6 bases, the J end by 6 bases, with 26 bases between. This CDR3 has 17 residues. The CDR3 loop reads CASSPKSPGLLQAEAFF. The CDR3 DNA reads TGTGCCAGCTCCCCAAAGAGTCCAGGGTTACTTCAGGCTGAAGCTTTCTTT.

This clonotype showed up just a few times. The V and J genes are TRBV11-2 and TRBJ2-1; D could derive from TRBD1 or TRBD2 (5 bases each). Germline assignment: CDR1 SGHAT and CDR2 FQNNGV. Between the trimmed V and J ends, which lost 6 bases and 2 bases, there was a span of 17 bases. The CDR3 runs 16 residues. CDR3 in DNA: TGTGCCAGCAGGGAAGGGACGCCAGTTACCTACAATGAGCAGTTCTTC. Encoded protein: CASREGTPVTYNEQFF.

This clonotype was detected ten times or more. This rearrangement joins TRBV4-2 to TRBJ2-1; D possibly corresponds to TRBD2 (5 bases). V lost 3 bases and J lost 10, with 22 bases in between. Germline V gene sequence: CDR1 LGHNA, CDR2 YNFKEQ. The CDR3 spans 16 residues. As DNA, the CDR3 is TGTGCCAGCAGCCAGGAAAGGACTGGGTCGTCTGCGGAGCAGTTCTTC. Encoded protein: CASSQERTGSSAEQFF.

In this sample, this clonotype turned up a few times. V is TRBV14 and J is TRBJ2-7; 8 bases are a match to TRBD1. CDR3 length equals 14 residues. V lost 6 bases and J lost 3; bases outside the gene matches: 7. Germline lookup yields CDR1 SGHDN and CDR2 FVKESK. CDR3 sequence reads: CASSRTGLVYEQYF. The CDR3 DNA reads TGTGCCAGCAGTCGGACAGGGCTAGTCTACGAGCAGTACTTC. The full variable domain, in which reference TRBV14 and TRBJ2-7 provide the parts outside the CDR3, is EAGVTQFPSHSVIEKGQTVTLRCDPISGHDNLYWYRRVMGKEIKFLLHFVKESKQDESGMPNNRFLAERTGGTYSTLKVQPAELEDSGVYFCASSRTGLVYEQYFGPGTRLTVT.

V gene TRBV3-1 combines with J gene TRBJ2-7, with 8 positions matching TRBD2. V lost 4 bases and J lost 2; bases outside the gene matches: 7. The CDR3 consists of 15 residues. Germline-derived CDR1 and CDR2 are LGHDT and YNNKEL (reference sequence). DNA for the CDR3: TGTGCCAGCAGCCCATATAGCGGGGAAACCTACGAGCAGTACTTC. As protein: CASSPYSGETYEQYF.

The J gene is TRBJ1-5, the V gene TRBV7-6; 7 nucleotides match TRBD1. Per germline, CDR1 SGHVS and CDR2 FNYEAQ. There are 13 residues in the CDR3. Trimming at V came to 5 bases and at J to 11 bases, leaving 9 bases not matched to a gene. This CDR3 reads CASSQGTVGSQHF. CDR3 coding DNA: TGTGCCAGCAGCCAGGGGACAGTTGGTTCCCAGCATTTT.

The J gene is TRBJ2-3, the V gene TRBV29-1, with D possibly TRBD1 on 5 matching bases. The CDR3 extends over 13 amino acids. Trimming removed 5 bases from V and 4 bases from J, with 13 bases in between. The germline gives CDR1 SQVTM, CDR2 ANQGSEA. The CDR3 spells CSVRGQGSDTQYF. CDR3 DNA sequence: TGCAGCGTTCGTGGCCAGGGCTCAGATACGCAGTATTTT.

The chain has TRBV7-9 and TRBJ2-5; D possibly matches TRBD1 or TRBD2 (5 bases each). Looked up from germline, CDR1 is SEHNR and CDR2 is FQNEAQ (reference sequence). V lost 6 bases and J 5 bases, leaving 16 bases between the germline ends. This CDR3 comprises 14 residues. CDR3: CASRGTSRGETQYF. The DNA of the CDR3 is TGTGCCAGCAGGGGAACTAGTAGGGGTGAGACCCAGTACTTC.

This clonotype appeared many times. The chain combines TRBV20-1 with TRBJ2-3; D ambiguous. V lost 3 bases to trimming and J lost 0 bases, with 4 bases between them. The CDR3 has 12 residues. CDR1 is DFQATT and CDR2 is SNEGSKA in the germline V gene (reference sequence). CDR3 region: CSASGSTDTQYF. In DNA, the CDR3 is TGCAGTGCTAGCGGGAGCACAGATACGCAGTATTTT.

This clonotype was detected many times. The chain links TRBV12-3 or TRBV12-4 to TRBJ2-1; D uncertain. This CDR3 contains 12 residues. V gave up 5 bases and J gave up 2 bases, with 4 bases separating them. The CDR3 spells CASSPTYNEQFF. CDR3 in DNA: TGTGCCAGCAGTCCAACCTACAATGAGCAGTTCTTC.

The chain is built from TRBV10-3 and TRBJ2-7; 7 positions agree with TRBD2. Germline V gives CDR1 ENHRY, CDR2 SYGVKD. There are 14 residues in the CDR3. V gave up 7 bases and J gave up 3 bases; unmatched junction bases: 9. The CDR3 region is CAITASGGSYEQYF. CDR3 DNA: TGTGCCATCACCGCTAGCGGAGGGAGCTACGAGCAGTACTTC.

This clonotype was observed a few times. This chain links TRBV7-6 with TRBJ1-4, with D perhaps matching TRBD1 (5 bases). The germline V and J ends were trimmed by 5 bases and 4 bases, with 20 bases remaining between them. Germline lookup yields CDR1 SGHVS and CDR2 FNYEAQ. The CDR3 is 17 amino acids. CDR3 DNA: TGTGCCAGCAGCGGAGGCCTTGGGACGGCTTATAATGAAAAACTGTTTTTT. This sequence encodes CASSGGLGTAYNEKLFF.